A single sample is the source of the 5 T cell receptor beta chains below, sequenced in a study of T cells in Graves' hyperthyroidism and ophthalmopathy. There were TCR beta CDR3 regions amplified from RNA transcripts. An initial round of RT-PCR targeting the TCR CDR3 relied on the HTBI primer set. TCRdb processed the multiplex PCR reads anew with MiXCR; each CDR3 protein has one entry. The sample contains about 360,000 distinct CDR3 sequences, roughly 13% of which appear only once. The sequenced sample consisted of blood. The receptors shown here come from a woman younger than 35 with Graves' hyperthyroidism.

This clonotype has at least ten counts. This chain uses TRBV11-2 with TRBJ1-6; D is perhaps TRBD1 (5 bases). The germline V gene has CDR1 SGHAT and CDR2 FQNNGV. Trimming removed 4 bases at V and 9 bases at J, with 10 bases between. CDR3 length equals 13 residues. The CDR3 sequence is CASSSPGTSPLHF. In nucleotides, the CDR3 is TGTGCCAGCAGCTCACCAGGGACTTCACCCCTCCACTTT.

In its sample, this clonotype was seen many times. The CDR3 sequence: CASSLDRRSTDTQYF. The CDR3 region has the DNA TGTGCCAGCAGTTTGGACAGAAGGAGCACAGATACGCAGTATTTT. This chain uses TRBV12-3 or TRBV12-4 with TRBJ2-3, with TRBD1 as a possible D gene (6 bases). The germline V and J ends were trimmed by 3 bases and 0 bases, with 10 bases remaining between them. This CDR3 contains 15 residues.

For this clonotype: A much larger clone lies a single base off, so this may be a read error. The CDR3 does not close with the conserved phenylalanine or tryptophan, likely indicating a read error. The CDR3 nucleotides read TGTGCCAGCCGTTCTGGGGGACGCTACGAGCAGTACCTC. This gives the protein CASRSGGRYEQYL. The gene calls are TRBV28 and TRBJ2-7; D could derive from TRBD1 or TRBD2 (5 bases each). The CDR3 is 13 residues long. The germline CDR1 and CDR2 sequences are MDHEN and SYDVKM. The ends were cut back, 8 bases at V and 3 bases at J, with 14 bases in the middle.

This clonotype showed up many times. This chain links TRBV6-1 with TRBJ2-1, with TRBD2 as a possible D gene (6 bases). Germline V gene data show CDR1 as MNHNS and CDR2 as SASEGT. The CDR3 contains 14 residues. With 6 bases removed from V and 3 bases from J, the gap between germline ends came to 12 bases. CDR3 sequence (DNA): TGTGCCAGCAGGGAGGGGAGCGGCTACAATGAGCAGTTCTTC. It encodes CASREGSGYNEQFF.

Many counts were recorded for this clonotype. V is TRBV7-2 and J is TRBJ2-7; no firm D call. Trimming took off 3 bases at V and 0 bases at J, with 6 bases between the two ends. This CDR3 is 13 amino acids long. The germline V gene has CDR1 SGHTA and CDR2 FQGNSA. CDR3 bases: TGTGCCAGCAGCTTGTTAGACTCCTACGAGCAGTACTTC. Protein sequence: CASSLLDSYEQYF.